Each of the 10 T cell receptor beta chains below was sequenced from the same sample in a study of blood T cell repertoires in COVID-19. Clones were sequenced by immunoSEQ multiplex PCR, and TCRdb holds only the in-frame ones, with some missing. The repertoire holds 90,000 to 120,000 clones, with 70% to 90% as singletons. The sequencing input was peripheral blood. The receptors originated from a man aged 45-65 years with active or convalescent COVID-19.

The chain combines TRBV7-8 with TRBJ1-2; D is uncertain. V was shortened by 7 bases and J by 3 bases, with 18 bases between the two germline ends. There are 15 residues in the CDR3. CDR1 is SGHVS, CDR2 FQNEAQ, per germline. The CDR3 here is CASNSGSISDYGYTF. The CDR3, as DNA: TGTGCCAGCAACTCCGGGTCAATAAGTGACTATGGCTACACCTTC. Supplemented by reference TRBV7-8 and TRBJ1-2, the full variable domain reads GAGVSQSPRYKVAKRGQDVALRCDPISGHVSLFWYQQALGQGPEFLTYFQNEAQLDKSGLPSDRFFAERPEGSVSTLKIQRTQQEDSAVYLCASNSGSISDYGYTFGSGTRLTVV.

As to this clone: One junction end disagrees with the germline gene, perhaps due to a read error. The chain has TRBV5-6 and TRBJ1-1; D is perhaps TRBD1 (5 bases). Germline V gives CDR1 SGHDT, CDR2 YYEEEE. This CDR3 region has 15 residues. The DNA of the CDR3 is TGTGCCAGCAGCTTGTGGGGACTTAGGTCGGTGGTAGCCAACTTT. It is translated as CASSLWGLRSVVANF. Full variable domain (missing parts from reference TRBV5-6 and TRBJ1-1): DAGVTQSPTHLIKTRGQQVTLRCSPKSGHDTVSWYQQALGQGPQFIFQYYEEEERQRGNFPDRFSGHQFPNYSSELNVNALLLGDSALYLCASSLWGLRSVVANFGQGTRLTVV.

The rearrangement joins TRBV2 to TRBJ2-7; D is unresolved. CDR1 is SNHLY, CDR2 FYNNEI, per germline. Trimming shortened V by 0 bases and J by 2 bases, and 5 bases separated the two germline ends. The CDR3 contains 13 residues. The DNA for the CDR3 is TGTGCCAGCAGTGAAGCGTGGCCCTACGAGCAGTACTTC. It specifies CASSEAWPYEQYF.

This chain joins TRBV25-1 and TRBJ2-1, with a weak D call TRBD1 (5 bases). The CDR3 has 17 amino acids. CDR1 and CDR2 (germline): MGHDK, SYGVNS. The ends were cut back, 6 bases at V and 5 bases at J, with 23 bases in the middle. CDR3 nucleotide sequence: TGTGCCAGCAGGAAACACTGGACATCCCGGACCAACAATGAGCAGTTCTTC. Translating gives CASRKHWTSRTNNEQFF.

This chain uses TRBV7-9 with TRBJ1-2; no reliable D call. Germline V gene lookup returns CDR1 SEHNR and CDR2 FQNEAQ (reference sequence). V gave up 1 base and J gave up 3 bases, with 6 bases separating them. This CDR3 contains 13 residues. DNA of the CDR3: TGTGCCAGCAGCTTAGTCGGGTACTATGGCTACACCTTC. Translating gives CASSLVGYYGYTF.

V is TRBV5-1 and J is TRBJ2-1, with D possibly matching TRBD2 (5 bases). The CDR3 is 16 residues long. CDR1 and CDR2 (germline): SGHRS, YFSETQ. Trimming pared 0 bases from V and 0 bases from J, leaving 10 bases between. The CDR3 sequence: CASSLVGKSSYNEQFF. The CDR3 DNA follows: TGCGCCAGCAGCTTGGTCGGGAAGAGCTCCTACAATGAGCAGTTCTTC.

V and J are TRBV6-6 and TRBJ1-5; D ambiguous. Germline-derived CDR1 and CDR2 are MNHNY and SVGAGI (reference sequence). The CDR3 runs to 13 residues. V was pared by 0 bases and J by 6 bases, with 6 bases between. CDR3 sequence (DNA): TGTGCCAGCAGTTACTCGGCGGGTCAGCCCCAGCATTTT. This codes for CASSYSAGQPQHF.

This rearrangement joins TRBV2 to TRBJ1-6, with TRBD1 identical over 7 bases. Unmatched junction bases numbered 8, after V lost 3 bases and J lost 9 bases. The CDR3 runs to 15 residues. Germline V gene lookup returns CDR1 SNHLY and CDR2 FYNNEI. CDR3 coding DNA: TGTGCCAGCAGTGACACGACAGGGAGCTTTTCACCCCTCCACTTT. This translates into CASSDTTGSFSPLHF.

The V call is TRBV7-2, the J call TRBJ2-7; 11 positions match TRBD2. CDR1 and CDR2 from the germline V gene are SGHTA and FQGNSA. V shed 5 bases and J 6 bases; nucleotides not matched to a gene: 9. The CDR3 is 15 residues long. In nucleotides, the CDR3 is TGTGCCAGCAGCCCATATAGCGGGAGGGTCGTCGAGCAGTACTTC. Protein product: CASSPYSGRVVEQYF.

This chain connects TRBV30 to TRBJ2-7, with 7 bases that match TRBD1. Looked up from germline, CDR1 is GTSNPN and CDR2 is SVGIG (reference sequence). The CDR3 loop spans 14 amino acids. The V gene end was trimmed by 5 bases and the J gene end by 0 bases; junction bases not matched to a gene: 7. The CDR3 coding sequence is TGTGCCTGGGGCTACAGGGGAGTCTCCTACGAGCAGTACTTC. It is translated as CAWGYRGVSYEQYF.